One TCR beta chain is described in this entry. The PCR had 60 Vbeta and 13 Jbeta primers. The assay was immunoSEQ multiplex PCR, and TCRdb's table has in-frame clones only and misses some. This repertoire shows tens of thousands of clones, roughly 90% found once; its top ten account for approximately 2.5%. This sample was taken from a study of cytomegalovirus exposure and HLA in healthy donors. Germline CDR1 is SNHLY and CDR2 is FYNNEI. The CDR3 is 14 amino acids. Trimming stripped 3 bases from V and 1 base from J, with 8 bases between. The receptor was derived from a woman aged 18-29 years in good health and CMV-seronegative. The specimen was PBMCs. V is TRBV2 and J is TRBJ2-3, with D perhaps TRBD1 (6 bases). The CDR3 bases are TGTGCCAGCAGTGACCGGACAGGCACAGATACGCAGTATTTT. Translation: CASSDRTGTDTQYF.